This TCR beta chain was sequenced in a study of radiation and T cells in renal cell carcinoma. This clone was seen many times. This CDR3 has 15 residues. V was pared by 4 bases and J by 4 bases, with 3 bases of the junction left unmatched. Germline V CDR1 and CDR2: SGHRS, YFSETQ. Using immunoSEQ multiplex PCR, the repertoire was profiled, and TCRdb retains in-frame clones only, with some absent. Among fewer than 25,000 clones, 40% to 55% were seen once, and the ten largest hold 16%. Treatment reported: 15 Gy SBRT to primary tumor, nephrectomy 4 weeks later. J is TRBJ2-1 and V is TRBV5-1, with 12 bases matching TRBD2. This specimen consisted of tumor tissue, obtained from a patient whose treatment included radiotherapy and nephrectomy. The receptor was isolated from a woman aged 45-59 years with renal cell carcinoma. This CDR3 is CASSKTSGGYNEQFF. The CDR3 DNA is TGCGCCAGCAGCAAGACTAGCGGGGGTTACAATGAGCAGTTCTTC.